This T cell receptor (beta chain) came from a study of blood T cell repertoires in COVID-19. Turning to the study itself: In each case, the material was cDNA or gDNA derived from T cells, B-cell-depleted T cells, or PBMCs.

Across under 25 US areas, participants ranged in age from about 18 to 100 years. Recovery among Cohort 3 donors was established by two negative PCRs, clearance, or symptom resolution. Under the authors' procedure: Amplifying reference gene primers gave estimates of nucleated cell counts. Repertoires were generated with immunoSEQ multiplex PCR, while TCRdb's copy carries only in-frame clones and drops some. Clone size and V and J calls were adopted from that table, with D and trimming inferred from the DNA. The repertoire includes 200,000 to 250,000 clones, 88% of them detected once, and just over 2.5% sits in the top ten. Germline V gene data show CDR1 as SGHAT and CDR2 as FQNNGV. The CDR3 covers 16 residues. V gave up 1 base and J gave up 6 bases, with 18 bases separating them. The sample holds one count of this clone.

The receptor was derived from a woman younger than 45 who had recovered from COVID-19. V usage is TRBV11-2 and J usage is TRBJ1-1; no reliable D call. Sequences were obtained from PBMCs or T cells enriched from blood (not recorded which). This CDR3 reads CASSLGAGSLGAEAFF. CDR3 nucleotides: TGTGCCAGCAGCTTAGGGGCGGGCAGCCTCGGAGCTGAAGCTTTCTTT.